What follows are 27 T cell receptor beta chains derived from one specimen sequenced in a study of T cell clonality in common variable immunodeficiency. Profiled with immunoSEQ multiplex PCR; TCRdb holds only in-frame clones, not every one. The data show about 39,000 clones, with none appearing a single time. What was sequenced was peripheral blood mononuclear cells. Receptors were obtained from a person aged 18-70 years in good health.

This clone was seen repeatedly, ten times or more. Sequencing ends 3 residues short of the CDR3 end; the germline J gene provides the rest. This chain uses TRBV20-1 with TRBJ1-1, with 7 bases aligning to TRBD1. The CDR3 consists of 17 residues. The V and J ends lost 3 bases and 2 bases, in that order; junction bases with no gene match: 15. The germline V gene has CDR1 DFQATT and CDR2 SNEGSKA (reference sequence). The CDR3 sequence: CSASSPTGFQGNTEAFF. The DNA read from the CDR3 is TGCAGTGCTAGTAGTCCGACAGGGTTCCAGGGAAACACTGAA.

This clone was seen many times. From the germline J gene comes the end of the CDR3, since the read stops 3 residues before it. The chain is built from TRBV5-4 and TRBJ1-2; weak D call: TRBD1 (6 bases). The V end lost 5 bases, the J end lost 7 bases, and 18 bases lay between the germline ends. CDR1 and CDR2 (germline): SGHNT, YYREEE (reference sequence). The CDR3 is made up of 14 amino acids. CDR3 sequence reads: CASSTTGFAAGYTF. Incomplete CDR3 DNA: TGTGCCAGCAGTACTACAGGGTTTGCGGCTGGC. The entire variable domain, with the rest obtained from reference TRBV5-4 and TRBJ1-2, is as follows: ETGVTQSPTHLIKTRGQQVTLRCSSQSGHNTVSWYQQALGQGPQFIFQYYREEENGRGNFPPRFSGLQFPNYSSELNVNALELDDSALYLCASSTTGFAAGYTFGSGTRLTVV.

This clone has a count of ten or more. The CDR3 end lies 3 residues beyond the end of the read and is filled in from the germline J gene. V is TRBV5-6 and J is TRBJ2-2; D is uncertain. The CDR3 runs 13 residues. Looked up from germline, CDR1 is SGHDT and CDR2 is YYEEEE. CDR3 amino acids: CASSQAGAEKLFF. Partial CDR3 DNA: TGTGCCAGCAGCCAGGCAGGTGCCGAAAAG. The full variable domain, in which reference TRBV5-6 and TRBJ2-2 provide the parts outside the CDR3, is DAGVTQSPTHLIKTRGQQVTLRCSPKSGHDTVSWYQQALGQGPQFIFQYYEEEERQRGNFPDRFSGHQFPNYSSELNVNALLLGDSALYLCASSQAGAEKLFFGEGSRLTVL.

With regard to this clone: Read data end 3 residues before the CDR3 end; the end is taken from the germline J gene. V and J are TRBV25-1 and TRBJ2-7; D not resolved. The CDR3 has 11 residues. From germline, CDR1 is MGHDK and CDR2 SYGVNS. V lost 4 bases and J 3 bases, leaving 4 bases between the germline ends. CDR3 DNA, as far as it was read: TGTGCCAGCAGTGTCGTCTACGAG. This translates into CASSVVYE. The full CDR3 sequence reads CASSVVYEQYF.

In regard to this clone: The read ends 3 residues shy of where the CDR3 ends; the end is completed using the germline J gene. This chain links TRBV7-9 with TRBJ1-3; the match to TRBD1 covers 9 bases. The CDR3 is 15 residues long. V trimming: 4 bases; J trimming: 2 bases; junction bases outside the gene matches: 3. CDR1 is SEHNR, CDR2 FQNEAQ, per germline (reference sequence). Incomplete CDR3 DNA: TGTGCCAGCAGCTCGCGGACAGGGGCTGGAAACACC. It codes for CASSSRTGAGNT. The full CDR3 protein is CASSSRTGAGNTIYF.

This clone was found many times. From the germline J gene comes the end of the CDR3, since the read stops 3 residues before it. The chain links TRBV2 to TRBJ2-7, with 9 bases matching TRBD2. V lost 6 bases and J lost 1; bases outside the gene matches: 7. The CDR3 runs 15 residues. Germline V lookup: CDR1 SNHLY, CDR2 FYNNEI. CDR3 DNA, as far as it was read: TGTGCCAGCAGCCCCGGGACTAGCAGATCCTACGAG. Residues: CASSPGTSRSYE. The whole CDR3 reads CASSPGTSRSYEQYF.

This clone was seen many times. The CDR3 end lies 3 residues beyond the end of the read and is filled in from the germline J gene. The chain is built from TRBV5-1 and TRBJ2-2; D is perhaps TRBD1 (7 bases). Trimming removed 5 bases from V and 4 bases from J, with 15 bases in between. This CDR3 has 15 residues. Per germline, CDR1 SGHRS and CDR2 YFSETQ. CDR3 amino acids: CASSRGQGGTGELFF. The part of the CDR3 DNA that was read is TGCGCCAGCAGTCGGGGGCAGGGGGGCACCGGGGAG. Using reference TRBV5-1 and TRBJ2-2 for the parts outside the CDR3, the full variable domain is KAGVTQTPRYLIKTRGQQVTLSCSPISGHRSVSWYQQTPGQGLQFLFEYFSETQRNKGNFPGRFSGRQFSNSRSEMNVSTLELGDSALYLCASSRGQGGTGELFFGEGSRLTVL.

There are a few counts of this clone. The read falls 3 residues short of the CDR3 end, and the missing part is taken from the germline J gene. This chain uses TRBV11-2 with TRBJ2-1; no definite D call. V was clipped by 2 bases and J by 4 bases, with 6 bases between them. CDR1 and CDR2 from the germline V gene are SGHAT and FQNNGV. The CDR3 is 13 residues long. The CDR3 bases that were read are TGTGCCAGCAGCTTAATAAGGTACAATGAG. Encoded protein: CASSLIRYNE. The CDR3 reads in full as CASSLIRYNEQFF.

This clone was observed a few times. The CDR3 end lies 3 residues beyond the end of the read and is filled in from the germline J gene. The chain employs TRBV19 and TRBJ1-2; perhaps TRBD1 as D (5 bases). This CDR3 is built from 14 residues. Germline CDR1 reads LNHDA; CDR2 reads SQIVND (reference sequence). Here the CDR3 reads CASRPTAGGADYTF. The DNA read from the CDR3 is TGTGCCAGTAGACCCACAGCGGGAGGGGCCGAC.

This clone was seen repeatedly, ten times or more. The sequence runs out 3 residues before the end of the CDR3; the remainder is reconstructed from the germline J gene. The gene calls are TRBV19 and TRBJ2-1; D not resolved. V was trimmed by 1 base and J by 8 bases, leaving 12 bases between them. Germline assignment: CDR1 LNHDA and CDR2 SQIVND (reference sequence). The CDR3 is made up of 14 amino acids. The CDR3 protein is CASSIATNNDEQFF. The DNA read from the CDR3 is TGTGCCAGTAGTATAGCAACTAATAATGATGAG.

This clone was counted many times. The missing CDR3 end, 3 residues past where the read stops, is filled in from the germline J gene. The rearrangement joins TRBV5-1 to TRBJ1-6; D is unresolved. Germline lookup yields CDR1 SGHRS and CDR2 YFSETQ. The CDR3 sequence is 15 residues long. The V gene lost 0 bases and the J gene lost 3 bases, with 7 bases spanning the gap. The CDR3 sequence is CASSLGQSYNSPLHF. Partial CDR3 DNA: TGCGCCAGCAGCTTGGGCCAGAGCTATAATTCACCC.

This clone came up many times. The CDR3 sequence: CASREWTANTGELFF. The covered CDR3 bases are TGTGCCAGCAGAGAATGGACAGCAAACACCGGGGAG. The rearrangement joins TRBV6-1 to TRBJ2-2; maybe TRBD1 (6 bases). The read ends 3 residues before the CDR3 terminus; that terminus is restored from the germline J gene. Germline CDR1 reads MNHNS; CDR2 reads SASEGT. CDR3 size: 15 residues. V lost 6 bases to trimming and J lost 2 bases, with 13 bases between them.

This clone occurred a few times. The read is 3 residues too short to cover the CDR3 end, so that end is filled in from the germline J gene. This sequence joins TRBV19 and TRBJ2-7; TRBD1 aligns across 7 bases. The germline V gene has CDR1 LNHDA and CDR2 SQIVND (reference sequence). V lost 4 bases to trimming and J lost 5 bases; unmatched junction nucleotides: 17. CDR3 length equals 17 residues. Incomplete CDR3 DNA: TGTGCCAGTAGTACTCCTAGGCACACAGGGGCGGAGAACGAG. Its translation: CASSTPRHTGAENE. The entire CDR3 reads CASSTPRHTGAENEQYF.

Many counts were recorded for this clone. Read sequence stops 3 residues before the CDR3 end, and the germline J gene provides the missing end. The rearrangement uses TRBV5-4 and TRBJ2-5, with 10 bases matching TRBD2. Trimming at V came to 3 bases and at J to 6 bases, leaving 11 bases not matched to a gene. CDR3 length: 16 amino acids. Germline CDR1 reads SGHNT; CDR2 reads YYREEE (reference sequence). The CDR3 here is CASSSGLAGEGKTQYF. The part of the CDR3 DNA that was read is TGTGCCAGCAGCTCGGGGCTAGCGGGAGAGGGCAAGACC.

Many counts were recorded for this clone. CDR3 DNA (partial): TGTGCCAGCAGCAGGGGCAGGGGAGTAACTGAA. Protein product: CASSRGRGVTE. The CDR3 in full is CASSRGRGVTEAFF. This chain connects TRBV2 to TRBJ1-1, with a tentative D call TRBD1 (6 bases). The CDR3 end is not reached by the read, which stops 3 residues before it; the germline J gene fills it in. The CDR3 contains 14 residues. The germline CDR1 and CDR2 sequences are SNHLY and FYNNEI. Trimming pared 6 bases from V and 5 bases from J, leaving 16 bases between.

This clone came up many times. The read halts 3 residues ahead of the CDR3 end, with the missing end drawn from the germline J gene. The rearrangement joins TRBV29-1 to TRBJ2-2, with 7 bases fitting TRBD1. The germline CDR1 and CDR2 sequences are SQVTM and ANQGSEA. Germline trimming cut 4 bases from V and 3 bases from J; bases unmatched to any gene: 8. The CDR3 is 15 residues long. The CDR3 sequence: CSVAVHRGDTGELFF. The CDR3 bases that were read are TGCAGCGTTGCAGTTCACAGGGGAGACACCGGGGAG.

This clone occurred many times. The read is 3 residues too short to cover the CDR3 end, so that end is filled in from the germline J gene. This sequence joins TRBV4-2 and TRBJ2-5; 10 positions agree with TRBD1. The trim removed 4 bases at V and 5 bases at J, leaving 13 bases unmatched. This CDR3 has 17 residues. CDR1 LGHNA and CDR2 YNFKEQ come from the germline V gene. The covered CDR3 bases are TGTGCCAGCAGCCCAAGACAGGGGGCCGGATCGATGGAGACC. Protein: CASSPRQGAGSMET. In full, the CDR3 is CASSPRQGAGSMETQYF.

In its sample, this clone was seen many times. The missing CDR3 end, 3 residues past where the read stops, is filled in from the germline J gene. This chain links TRBV30 with TRBJ2-1, with D possibly being TRBD2 (6 bases). The CDR3 extends over 15 amino acids. Trimming shortened V by 2 bases and J by 2 bases, and 13 bases separated the two germline ends. The germline CDR1 and CDR2 sequences are GTSNPN and SVGIG (reference sequence). Partial CDR3 DNA: TGTGCCTGGAGTTCAGGGACTCCTACCTACAATGAG. Translation: CAWSSGTPTYNE. The CDR3 as a whole reads CAWSSGTPTYNEQFF.

Of note for this clone: A single base is all that separates this from a far larger clone, so a read error is likely. The read ends 3 residues shy of where the CDR3 ends; the end is completed using the germline J gene. The chain uses TRBV7-9 and TRBJ1-5, with 9 nucleotides matching TRBD1. The CDR3 spans 14 residues. The V segment lost 4 bases and the J segment 8 bases; nucleotides outside the gene matches: 6. Germline V gene sequence: CDR1 SEHNR, CDR2 FQNEAQ (reference sequence). The DNA read from the CDR3 is TGTGCCAGCAGCTCCGGGACAGGGTCAGAGCCC. As protein: CASSSGTGSEP. The entire CDR3 is CASSSGTGSEPQHF.

This clone came up many times. The read falls 3 residues short of the CDR3 end, and the missing part is taken from the germline J gene. The chain carries TRBV19 and TRBJ1-2; TRBD1 agrees at 8 bases. The CDR3 covers 15 residues. The trim removed 3 bases at V and 7 bases at J, leaving 10 bases unmatched. CDR1 LNHDA and CDR2 SQIVND come from the germline V gene (reference sequence). CDR3 residues: CASSIRTGRFTGYTF. The DNA read from the CDR3 is TGTGCCAGTAGTATCAGGACAGGGCGGTTCACTGGC.

This clone came up many times. The read ends 3 residues before the CDR3 terminus; that terminus is restored from the germline J gene. The chain has TRBV5-1 and TRBJ2-2; no clear D gene. Germline CDR1 and CDR2: SGHRS and YFSETQ. Trimming pared 5 bases from V and 0 bases from J, leaving 14 bases between. The CDR3 contains 16 residues. The chain's CDR3 is CASSFTTNTNTGELFF. CDR3 bases read: TGCGCCAGCAGTTTCACGACAAACACGAACACCGGGGAG.

This clone was detected many times. The CDR3 spells CASSEETGHQPQHF. CDR3 DNA, as far as it was read: TGTGCCAGCAGTGAGGAAACAGGGCACCAGCCC. V is TRBV6-1 and J is TRBJ1-5; a weak D match, TRBD1 (6 bases). The CDR3 end lies 3 residues beyond the end of the read and is filled in from the germline J gene. The germline V and J ends were trimmed by 3 bases and 7 bases, with 13 bases remaining between them. Germline CDR1 reads MNHNS; CDR2 reads SASEGT. The CDR3 consists of 14 residues.

This clone appeared many times. Read data end 3 residues before the CDR3 end; the end is taken from the germline J gene. V and J are TRBV5-4 and TRBJ2-3; D perhaps matches TRBD1 (5 bases). This CDR3 is 15 amino acids long. CDR1 is SGHNT and CDR2 is YYREEE in the germline V gene (reference sequence). V was pared by 3 bases and J by 2 bases, with 13 bases between. The CDR3: CASSSTGAFTDTQYF. The sequenced CDR3 bases are TGTGCCAGCAGCTCTACAGGCGCCTTCACAGATACG.

This clone was seen repeatedly, ten times or more. The CDR3 goes on 3 residues after the read ends, and that part is filled in from the germline J gene. This chain connects TRBV20-1 to TRBJ2-2; TRBD2 aligns across 7 bases. The CDR3 is 16 residues long. Germline V gives CDR1 DFQATT, CDR2 SNEGSKA (reference sequence). Unmatched junction bases numbered 11, after V lost 6 bases and J lost 1 base. CDR3 amino acids: CSALDRGRGNTGELFF. CDR3 DNA, as far as it was read: TGCAGTGCCCTTGATCGCGGGAGAGGGAACACCGGGGAG.

In its sample, this clone was seen many times. The observed sequence ends 3 residues before the CDR3 terminus, with the missing tail filled in from the germline J gene. The rearrangement joins TRBV2 to TRBJ2-7; D not certain. Germline lookup yields CDR1 SNHLY and CDR2 FYNNEI. V lost 4 bases and J 2 bases, leaving 6 bases between the germline ends. The CDR3 is 12 residues long. Partial CDR3 DNA: TGTGCCAGCAGTGGACACCCCTACGAG. Its protein is CASSGHPYE. The entire CDR3 protein is CASSGHPYEQYF.

In its sample, this clone was seen many times. The CDR3 end falls 3 residues outside the read, so it is completed with the germline J gene. The chain joins TRBV7-2 to TRBJ2-3; 9 bases fit TRBD2. After removal of 5 bases from V and 6 bases from J, the junction contained 9 bases not matched to a gene. Germline loops: CDR1 SGHTA, CDR2 FQGNSA. This CDR3 is built from 15 residues. Partial CDR3 DNA: TGTGCCAGCAGCACTACCGGGACTAGCATGGATACG. The encoded protein is CASSTTGTSMDT. The whole CDR3 protein is CASSTTGTSMDTQYF.

This clone has at least ten counts. The read ends 3 residues shy of where the CDR3 ends; the end is completed using the germline J gene. V usage is TRBV20-1 and J usage is TRBJ2-1; TRBD2 might be the D (5 bases). Trimming took off 1 base at V and 4 bases at J, with 11 bases between the two ends. The CDR3 loop spans 14 amino acids. Germline CDR1 and CDR2: DFQATT and SNEGSKA (reference sequence). CDR3 DNA, as far as it was read: TGCAGTGCTAGAGTCCCCGGGGTTTACAATGAG. Translation: CSARVPGVYNE. The entire CDR3 reads CSARVPGVYNEQFF.